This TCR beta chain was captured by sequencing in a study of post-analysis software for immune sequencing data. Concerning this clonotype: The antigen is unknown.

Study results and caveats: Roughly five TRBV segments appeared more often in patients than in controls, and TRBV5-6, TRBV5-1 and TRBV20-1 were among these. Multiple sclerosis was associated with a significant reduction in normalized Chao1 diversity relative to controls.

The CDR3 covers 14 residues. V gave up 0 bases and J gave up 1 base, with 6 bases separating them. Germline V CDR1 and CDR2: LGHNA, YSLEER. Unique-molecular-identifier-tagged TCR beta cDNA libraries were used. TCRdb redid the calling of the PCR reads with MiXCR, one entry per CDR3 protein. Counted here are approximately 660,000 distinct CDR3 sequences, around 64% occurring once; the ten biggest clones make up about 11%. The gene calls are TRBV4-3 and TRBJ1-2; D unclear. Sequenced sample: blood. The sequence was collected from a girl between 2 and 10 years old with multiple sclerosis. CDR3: CASSQDLYNYGYTF. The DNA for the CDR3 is TGCGCCAGCAGCCAAGATTTGTATAACTATGGCTACACCTTC.